These T cell receptor beta chains were read from a single sample in a study of blood T cell repertoires in COVID-19. Clones were sequenced by immunoSEQ multiplex PCR, and TCRdb holds only the in-frame ones, with some missing. Of 200,000 to 250,000 clones in the sample, about 79% were seen once. Sequenced: peripheral blood. The receptors come from a woman aged 40 to 55 who had recovered from COVID-19. Both conserved end residues are part of each CDR3. Each record gives: clone size, D gene, V gene, J gene, CDR3 protein, CDR3 DNA. The D gene is left open where the match is weak. Not every row has a clone size; where given, it reads once, few, many or a size class.

>-|TRBD1|TRBV30|TRBJ2-3
CALDRGETGGSTDTQYF
TGTGCTTTGGATAGGGGGGAAACAGGGGGCAGCACAGATACGCAGTATTTT
>-|-|TRBV3-1/TRBV3-2|TRBJ1-1
CASSQWGGPIEAFF
TGTGCCAGCAGCCAATGGGGGGGTCCGATCGAAGCTTTCTTT
>-|TRBD2|TRBV6-2/TRBV6-3|TRBJ2-5
CASSSSGGETQYF
TGTGCCAGCAGTTCTAGCGGGGGGGAGACCCAGTACTTC
>-|-|TRBV18|TRBJ2-7
CASSPQGKSYEQYF
TGTGCCAGCTCACCTCAGGGGAAGTCCTACGAGCAGTACTTC
>-|-|TRBV7-2|TRBJ1-2
CASSPREANYGYTF
TGTGCCAGCAGCCCCAGGGAGGCTAACTATGGCTACACCTTC
>once|TRBD2|TRBV7-2|TRBJ2-5
CASSLVAGGLTQETQYF
TGTGCCAGCAGCTTAGTAGCGGGGGGCCTAACTCAAGAGACCCAGTACTTC
>-|-|TRBV2|TRBJ1-2
CASTKVGGAEGYTF
TGTGCCAGCACCAAAGTGGGGGGGGCGGAGGGCTACACCTTC
>-|TRBD1|TRBV19|TRBJ2-3
CASSTGTGYTDTQYF
TGTGCCAGTAGTACCGGGACAGGATACACAGATACGCAGTATTTT
>-|TRBD1|TRBV5-1|TRBJ1-6
CASSPGQGLDSPLHF
TGCGCCAGCAGCCCAGGACAGGGTCTCGATTCACCCCTCCACTTT
>-|-|TRBV19|TRBJ2-3
CASSAGFTDTQYF
TGTGCCAGTAGTGCGGGGTTCACAGATACGCAGTATTTT
>once|-|TRBV19|TRBJ1-2
CASNPRGWNYGYTF
TGTGCCAGTAATCCCCGGGGGTGGAACTATGGCTACACCTTC
>few|-|TRBV5-1|TRBJ2-3
CASSLGLAADTQYF
TGCGCCAGCAGCTTGGGCCTAGCTGCAGATACGCAGTATTTT
>-|TRBD1|TRBV6-6|TRBJ2-4
CASSRVKSGTGRDIQYF
TGTGCCAGCAGTCGAGTGAAGTCCGGGACAGGGAGGGACATTCAGTACTTC
>-|-|TRBV6-5|TRBJ2-7
CASTSLPGSYEQYF
TGTGCCAGCACCTCCCTCCCCGGGTCCTACGAGCAGTACTTC
>-|-|TRBV5-1|TRBJ2-3
CASSRGTSTDTQYF
TGCGCCAGCAGCCGAGGGACTAGCACAGATACGCAGTATTTT
>-|-|TRBV28|TRBJ2-7
CASSLLNGAYEQYF
TGTGCCAGCAGTTTATTGAACGGGGCCTACGAGCAGTACTTC
>-|-|TRBV20-1|TRBJ2-5
CSARVLETQYF
TGCAGTGCTAGAGTTCTGGAGACCCAGTACTTC
>-|-|TRBV24-1|TRBJ1-1
CATSDSGEAFF
TGTGCCACCAGTGATTCAGGGGAAGCTTTCTTT
>once|TRBD2|TRBV7-2|TRBJ2-3
CASSLRSGGPDTQYF
TGTGCCAGCAGCTTAAGGAGCGGGGGGCCGGATACGCAGTATTTT
>-|-|TRBV18|TRBJ2-5
CASSPRSVQETQYF
TGTGCCAGCTCACCACGGTCAGTCCAAGAGACCCAGTACTTC
>-|-|TRBV2|TRBJ1-1
CASIEFVNTEAFF
TGTGCCAGCATCGAGTTTGTGAACACTGAAGCTTTCTTT
>few|TRBD1|TRBV7-2|TRBJ2-7
CASSLSSGGLYEQYF
TGTGCCAGCAGCTTAAGTTCAGGGGGCCTCTACGAGCAGTACTTC
>-|TRBD1|TRBV18|TRBJ1-2
CASSPGQDAGYTF
TGTGCCAGCTCACCAGGACAGGATGCTGGCTACACCTTC
>-|-|TRBV24-1|TRBJ1-5
CATSDFEGEVRQPQHF
TGTGCCACCAGTGATTTTGAGGGGGAAGTGCGGCAGCCCCAGCATTTT
>-|-|TRBV28|TRBJ1-5
CASSTSDRANQPQHF
-
>-|TRBD2|TRBV6-2/TRBV6-3|TRBJ2-1
CASSYGPGGYNEQFF
TGTGCCAGCAGTTACGGGCCGGGGGGATACAATGAGCAGTTCTTC
>few|-|TRBV19|TRBJ1-5
CASDVQGITGQPQHF
TGTGCCAGTGACGTCCAGGGGATCACAGGTCAGCCCCAGCATTTT
>-|-|TRBV5-5|TRBJ1-5
CASSPWGDQPQHF
TGTGCCAGCAGTCCATGGGGGGATCAGCCCCAGCATTTT
>-|TRBD2|TRBV11-2|TRBJ2-5
CASSLRGGGVSYQETQYF
TGTGCCAGCAGTCTGCGCGGGGGGGGCGTTTCGTACCAAGAGACCCAGTACTTC
>-|TRBD1|TRBV5-5|TRBJ1-1
CASSVRRTGGVGRTEAFF
TGTGCCAGCAGCGTCAGGAGGACAGGGGGTGTCGGGAGGACTGAAGCTTTCTTT
>few|TRBD2|TRBV6-6|TRBJ2-1
CASSYDLSGGPLSSYNEQFF
TGTGCCAGCAGCTACGACCTCAGCGGGGGCCCTCTTAGCTCCTACAATGAGCAGTTCTTC
>-|-|TRBV20-1|TRBJ2-7
CSASWTSSYEQYF
TGCAGTGCTAGTTGGACAAGCTCCTACGAGCAGTACTTC
>-|-|TRBV7-9|TRBJ2-7
CASIDTGVEQYF
TGTGCCAGTATCGATACGGGGGTCGAGCAGTACTTC
>-|TRBD1|TRBV10-3|TRBJ1-2
CAINSDGGQSTYGYTF
TGTGCCATCAATTCCGATGGGGGACAGTCCACCTATGGCTACACCTTC
>once|-|TRBV3-1/TRBV3-2|TRBJ1-1
CASSQALYTEAFF
TGTGCCAGCAGCCAAGCCCTTTACACTGAAGCTTTCTTT
>-|TRBD1|TRBV27|TRBJ2-7
CASSSTDRVYEQYF
TGTGCCAGCAGTTCAACCGACAGGGTCTACGAGCAGTACTTC
>-|TRBD1|TRBV6-2/TRBV6-3|TRBJ2-7
CASSRGTATYEQYF
TGTGCCAGCAGCAGGGGGACGGCCACCTACGAGCAGTACTTC
>-|TRBD2|TRBV7-2|TRBJ2-7
CASSLVRLAGGREQYF
TGTGCCAGCAGCTTAGTCCGGCTAGCGGGGGGGCGCGAGCAGTACTTC
>-|TRBD2|TRBV7-2|TRBJ2-5
CASSLVASGQETQYF
TGTGCCAGCAGCTTAGTTGCTAGCGGCCAAGAGACCCAGTACTTC
>-|TRBD1|TRBV19|TRBJ1-6
CASKTAGGVYSPLHF
TGTGCCAGTAAGACCGCAGGGGGAGTTTATTCACCCCTCCACTTT
>-|TRBD1|TRBV7-9|TRBJ2-1
CASSSRGYEQFF
TGTGCCAGCAGCTCCAGGGGGTATGAGCAGTTCTTC
>-|TRBD1|TRBV6-2/TRBV6-3|TRBJ1-2
CASSPTGGQGVRYTF
TGTGCCAGCAGCCCCACGGGAGGACAGGGGGTTCGCTACACCTTC
>-|-|TRBV29-1|TRBJ1-1
CSVQWPTEAFF
TGCAGCGTCCAGTGGCCCACTGAAGCTTTCTTT
>few|TRBD1|TRBV7-2|TRBJ2-7
CASSLLGQGYEQYF
TGTGCCAGCAGTTTACTGGGACAGGGCTACGAGCAGTACTTC
>-|TRBD1|TRBV10-3|TRBJ1-4
CAIRDRQNEKLFF
TGTGCCATCAGGGACAGGCAAAATGAAAAACTGTTTTTT
>-|TRBD2|TRBV9|TRBJ2-1
CASSVGLAGGFSSEQFF
TGTGCCAGCAGCGTAGGGCTAGCGGGGGGGTTCTCATCGGAGCAGTTCTTC
>-|-|TRBV6-4|TRBJ1-2
CASSSSFGTGTNYGYTF
TGTGCCAGCAGTTCTTCTTTCGGAACAGGAACGAACTATGGCTACACCTTC
>-|-|TRBV28|TRBJ2-7
CASRQDSPYEQYF
TGTGCCAGCAGACAAGACTCCCCCTACGAGCAGTACTTC
>-|TRBD2|TRBV19|TRBJ2-1
CASGDQGTSGGDEQFF
TGTGCCAGCGGAGATCAAGGGACTAGCGGAGGGGATGAGCAGTTCTTC
>-|-|TRBV27|TRBJ2-1
CASTSDTYNEQFF
TGTGCCAGCACCTCTGACACATACAATGAGCAGTTCTTC
>-|TRBD1|TRBV11-2|TRBJ2-5
CASAWTGSQETQYF
TGTGCCAGCGCTTGGACAGGGTCCCAAGAGACCCAGTACTTC